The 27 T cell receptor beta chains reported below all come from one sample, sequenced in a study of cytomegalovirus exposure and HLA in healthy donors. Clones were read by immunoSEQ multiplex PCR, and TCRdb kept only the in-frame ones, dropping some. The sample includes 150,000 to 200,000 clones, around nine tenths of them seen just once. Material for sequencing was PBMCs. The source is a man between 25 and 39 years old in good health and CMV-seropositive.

CDR3: CASSLAFSSGQETQYF. The CDR3 region has the DNA TGTGCCAGCAGCTTAGCGTTTAGTAGCGGGCAAGAGACCCAGTACTTC. V is TRBV11-3 and J is TRBJ2-5; TRBD2 matches 7 bases. The CDR3 extends over 16 amino acids. J was trimmed by 2 bases and V by 1 base; bases with no gene match: 7. CDR1 SGHNT and CDR2 YENEEA come from the germline V gene.

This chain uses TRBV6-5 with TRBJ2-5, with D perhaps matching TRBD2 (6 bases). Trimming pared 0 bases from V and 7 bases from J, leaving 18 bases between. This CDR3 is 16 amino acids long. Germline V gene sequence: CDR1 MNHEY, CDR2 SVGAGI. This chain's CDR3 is CASSYSSGVQRGTQYF. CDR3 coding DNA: TGTGCCAGCAGTTACTCGTCGGGGGTTCAACGGGGGACCCAGTACTTC.

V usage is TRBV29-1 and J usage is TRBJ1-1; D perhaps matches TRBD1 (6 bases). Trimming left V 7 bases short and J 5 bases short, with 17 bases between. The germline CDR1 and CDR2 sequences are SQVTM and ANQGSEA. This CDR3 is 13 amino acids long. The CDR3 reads CSAERGGATEAFF. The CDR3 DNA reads TGCAGCGCAGAGAGGGGGGGCGCAACTGAAGCTTTCTTT.

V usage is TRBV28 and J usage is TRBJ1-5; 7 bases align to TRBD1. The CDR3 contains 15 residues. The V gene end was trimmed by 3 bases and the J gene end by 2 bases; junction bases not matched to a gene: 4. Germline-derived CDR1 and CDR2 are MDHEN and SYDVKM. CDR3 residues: CASSFFGQGNQPQHF. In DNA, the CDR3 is TGTGCCAGCAGTTTTTTTGGACAGGGCAATCAGCCCCAGCATTTT.

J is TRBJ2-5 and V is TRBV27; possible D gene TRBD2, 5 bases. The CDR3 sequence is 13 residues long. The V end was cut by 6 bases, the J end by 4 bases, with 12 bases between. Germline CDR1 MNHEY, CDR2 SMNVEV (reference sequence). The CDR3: CASRPGLGETQYF. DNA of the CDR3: TGTGCCAGCAGACCGGGATTGGGAGAGACCCAGTACTTC.

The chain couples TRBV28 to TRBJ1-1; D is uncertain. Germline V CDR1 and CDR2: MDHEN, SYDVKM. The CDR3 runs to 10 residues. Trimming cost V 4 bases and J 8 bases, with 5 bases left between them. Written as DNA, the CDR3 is TGTGCCAGCAGTTCGGGAGAAGCTTTCTTT. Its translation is CASSSGEAFF.

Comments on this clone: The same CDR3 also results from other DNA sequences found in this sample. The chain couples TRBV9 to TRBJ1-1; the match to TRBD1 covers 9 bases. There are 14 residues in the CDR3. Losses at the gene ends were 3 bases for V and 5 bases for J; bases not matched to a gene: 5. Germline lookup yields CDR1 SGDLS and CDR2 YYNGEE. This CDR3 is CASSAGQGRTEAFF. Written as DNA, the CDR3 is TGTGCCAGCAGCGCCGGACAGGGGAGAACTGAAGCTTTCTTT.

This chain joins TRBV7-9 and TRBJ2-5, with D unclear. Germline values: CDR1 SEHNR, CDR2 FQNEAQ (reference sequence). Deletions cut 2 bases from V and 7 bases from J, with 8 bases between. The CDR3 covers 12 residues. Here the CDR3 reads CASSLREGTQYF. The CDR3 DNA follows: TGTGCCAGCAGCTTAAGGGAAGGGACCCAGTACTTC.

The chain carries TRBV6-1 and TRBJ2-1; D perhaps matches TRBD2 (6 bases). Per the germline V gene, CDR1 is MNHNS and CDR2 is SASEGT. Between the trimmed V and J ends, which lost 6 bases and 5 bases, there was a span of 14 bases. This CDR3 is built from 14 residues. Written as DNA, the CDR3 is TGTGCCAGCAGCGAGGGTAGCGGCAACAATGAGCAGTTCTTC. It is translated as CASSEGSGNNEQFF.

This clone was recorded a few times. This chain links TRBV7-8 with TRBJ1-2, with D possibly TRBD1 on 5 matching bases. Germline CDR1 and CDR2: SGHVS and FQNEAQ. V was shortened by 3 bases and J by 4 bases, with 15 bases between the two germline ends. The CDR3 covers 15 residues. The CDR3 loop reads CASSLTDSRSYGYTF. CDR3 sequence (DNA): TGTGCCAGCAGCTTGACAGACTCAAGAAGCTATGGCTACACCTTC.

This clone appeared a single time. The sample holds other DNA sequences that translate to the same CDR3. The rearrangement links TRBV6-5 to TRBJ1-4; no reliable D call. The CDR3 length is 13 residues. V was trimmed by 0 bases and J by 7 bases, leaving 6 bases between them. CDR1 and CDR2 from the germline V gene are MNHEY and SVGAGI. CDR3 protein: CASSYSLGEKLFF. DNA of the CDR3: TGTGCCAGCAGTTACTCGCTGGGTGAAAAACTGTTTTTT.

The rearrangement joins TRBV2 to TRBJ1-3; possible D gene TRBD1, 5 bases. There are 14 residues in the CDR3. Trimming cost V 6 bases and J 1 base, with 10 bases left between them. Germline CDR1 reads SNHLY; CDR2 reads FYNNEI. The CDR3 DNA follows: TGTGCCAGCAGGAACGACAGATCTGGAAACACCATATATTTT. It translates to CASRNDRSGNTIYF.

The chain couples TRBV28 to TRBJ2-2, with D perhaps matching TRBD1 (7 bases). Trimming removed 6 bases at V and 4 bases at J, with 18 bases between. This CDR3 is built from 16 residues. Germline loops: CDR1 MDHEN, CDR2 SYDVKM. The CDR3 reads CASSPGGGAGTGELFF. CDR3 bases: TGTGCCAGCAGCCCTGGAGGGGGCGCTGGCACCGGGGAGCTGTTTTTT.

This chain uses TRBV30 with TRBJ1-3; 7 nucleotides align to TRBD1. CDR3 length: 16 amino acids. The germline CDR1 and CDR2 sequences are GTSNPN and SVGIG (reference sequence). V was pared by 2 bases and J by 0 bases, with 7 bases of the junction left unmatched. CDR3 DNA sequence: TGTGCCTGGAGTAAATACAGGGGACTCTCTGGAAACACCATATATTTT. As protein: CAWSKYRGLSGNTIYF.

CDR3 amino acids: CASSDPGAIPGELFF. In nucleotides, the CDR3 is TGTGCCAGCAGTGATCCCGGGGCGATTCCCGGGGAGCTGTTTTTT. The rearrangement joins TRBV6-1 to TRBJ2-2, with D tentatively TRBD1 or TRBD2 (5 bases each). Trimming stripped 3 bases from V and 6 bases from J, with 14 bases between. The germline V gene has CDR1 MNHNS and CDR2 SASEGT. This CDR3 spans 15 amino acids.

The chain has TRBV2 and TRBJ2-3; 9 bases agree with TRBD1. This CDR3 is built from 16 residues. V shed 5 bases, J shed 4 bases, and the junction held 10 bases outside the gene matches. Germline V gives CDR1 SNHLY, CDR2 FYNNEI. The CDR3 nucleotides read TGTGCCAGCAGTCCGAAGACAGGGGGAAGTGCAGATACGCAGTATTTT. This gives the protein CASSPKTGGSADTQYF.

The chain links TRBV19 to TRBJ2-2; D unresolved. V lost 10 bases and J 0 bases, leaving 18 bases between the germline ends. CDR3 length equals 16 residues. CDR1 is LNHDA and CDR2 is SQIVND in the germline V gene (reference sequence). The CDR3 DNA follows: TGTGCCACAAGTATTCAAAAGGTTCCGAACACCGGGGAGCTGTTTTTT. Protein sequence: CATSIQKVPNTGELFF. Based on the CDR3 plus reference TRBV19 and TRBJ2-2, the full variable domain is DGGITQSPKYLFRKEGQNVTLSCEQNLNHDAMYWYRQDPGQGLRLIYYSQIVNDFQKGDIAEGYSVSREKKESFPLTVTSAQKNPTAFYLCATSIQKVPNTGELFFGEGSRLTVL.

This CDR3 reads CASSPTRGSYNEQFF. The CDR3 DNA reads as TGCGCCAGCAGCCCTACCAGGGGCTCCTACAATGAGCAGTTCTTC. V and J are TRBV4-3 and TRBJ2-1, with TRBD1 as a possible D gene (6 bases). V lost 4 bases and J lost 0, with 10 bases in between. The CDR3 is 15 amino acids. Looked up from germline, CDR1 is LGHNA and CDR2 is YSLEER.

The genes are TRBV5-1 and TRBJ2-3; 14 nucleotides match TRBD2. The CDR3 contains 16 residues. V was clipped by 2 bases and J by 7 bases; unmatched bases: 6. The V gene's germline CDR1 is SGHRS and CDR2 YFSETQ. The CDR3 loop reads CASSLPTSGGVNTQYF. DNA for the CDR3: TGCGCCAGCAGCTTACCGACTAGCGGGGGGGTCAATACGCAGTATTTT.

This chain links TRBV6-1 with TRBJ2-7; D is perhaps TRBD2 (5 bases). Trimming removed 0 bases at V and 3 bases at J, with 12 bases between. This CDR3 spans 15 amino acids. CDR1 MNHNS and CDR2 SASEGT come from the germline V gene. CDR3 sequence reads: CASSEASADYYEQYF. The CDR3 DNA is TGTGCCAGCAGTGAAGCGTCGGCCGACTACTACGAGCAGTACTTC.

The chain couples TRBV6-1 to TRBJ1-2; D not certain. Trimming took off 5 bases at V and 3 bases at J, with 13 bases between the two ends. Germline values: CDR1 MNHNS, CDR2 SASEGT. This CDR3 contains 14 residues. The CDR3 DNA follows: TGTGCCAGCAGTCCCAGCGGTTTATACTATGGCTACACCTTC. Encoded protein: CASSPSGLYYGYTF.

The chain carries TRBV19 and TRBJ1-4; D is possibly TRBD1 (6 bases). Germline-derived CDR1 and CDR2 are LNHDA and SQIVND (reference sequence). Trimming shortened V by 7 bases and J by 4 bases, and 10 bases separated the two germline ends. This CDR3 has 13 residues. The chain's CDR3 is CASTGTSNEKLFF. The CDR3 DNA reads TGTGCCAGTACCGGGACAAGTAATGAAAAACTGTTTTTT. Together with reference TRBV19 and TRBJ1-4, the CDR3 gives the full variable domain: DGGITQSPKYLFRKEGQNVTLSCEQNLNHDAMYWYRQDPGQGLRLIYYSQIVNDFQKGDIAEGYSVSREKKESFPLTVTSAQKNPTAFYLCASTGTSNEKLFFGSGTQLSVL.

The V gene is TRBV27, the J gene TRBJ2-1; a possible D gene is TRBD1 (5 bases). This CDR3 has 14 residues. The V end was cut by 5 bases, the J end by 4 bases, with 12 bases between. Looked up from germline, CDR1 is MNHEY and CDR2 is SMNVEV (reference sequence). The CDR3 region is CASSSSRGYNEQFF. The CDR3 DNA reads TGTGCCAGCAGTAGCTCTAGGGGATACAATGAGCAGTTCTTC.

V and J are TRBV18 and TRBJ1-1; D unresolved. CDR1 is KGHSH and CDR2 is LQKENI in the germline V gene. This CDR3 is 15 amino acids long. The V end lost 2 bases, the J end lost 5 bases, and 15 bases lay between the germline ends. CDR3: CASSPFFILGTEAFF. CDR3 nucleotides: TGTGCCAGCTCACCATTTTTTATCCTGGGAACTGAAGCTTTCTTT.

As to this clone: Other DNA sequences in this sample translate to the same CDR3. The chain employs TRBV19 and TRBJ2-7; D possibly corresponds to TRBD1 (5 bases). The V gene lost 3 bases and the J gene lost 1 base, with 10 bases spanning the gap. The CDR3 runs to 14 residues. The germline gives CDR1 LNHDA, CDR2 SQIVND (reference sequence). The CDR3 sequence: CASSIGTGSYEQYF. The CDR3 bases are TGTGCCAGTAGTATTGGTACAGGATCCTACGAGCAGTACTTC.

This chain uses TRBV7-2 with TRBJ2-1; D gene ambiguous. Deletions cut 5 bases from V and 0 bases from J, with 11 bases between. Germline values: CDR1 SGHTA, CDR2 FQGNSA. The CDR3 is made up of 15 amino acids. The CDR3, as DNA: TGTGCCAGCAGCCCAAGTCTCTACTCCTACAATGAGCAGTTCTTC. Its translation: CASSPSLYSYNEQFF.

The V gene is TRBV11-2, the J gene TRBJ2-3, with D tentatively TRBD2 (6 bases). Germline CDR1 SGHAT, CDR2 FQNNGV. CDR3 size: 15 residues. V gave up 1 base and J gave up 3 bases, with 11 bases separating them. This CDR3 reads CASSLGSGSTDTQYF. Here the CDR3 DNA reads TGTGCCAGCAGCTTAGGCAGCGGGTCTACAGATACGCAGTATTTT.